Listed below are T cell receptor beta chains from one sample, sequenced in a study of Graves' ophthalmopathy and Graves' hyperthyroidism. MiXCR, run by TCRdb on the multiplex PCR reads, gives a single entry per CDR3 protein. The profile covers over 200,000 distinct CDR3 sequences, with less than 30% appearing a single time and around 10% taken by the ten largest. Source material: peripheral blood. These receptors were collected from a man in his forties or fifties with Graves' ophthalmopathy. Both conserved end residues are part of each CDR3. D genes are given only for firm matches. Size tells how often a clone was seen (once, few, many) or the class of an expanded clone, and some rows leave it out.

v_call: TRBV6-5; j_call: TRBJ2-2; clone_size: many; d_call: NA; cdr3_aa: CASSYATGELFF; cdr3_nt: TGTGCCAGCAGTTACGCCACCGGGGAGCTGTTTTTC
v_call: TRBV6-2/TRBV6-3; j_call: TRBJ1-2; clone_size: many; d_call: NA; cdr3_aa: CASSYVQAHNYGYTF; cdr3_nt: TGTGCCAGCAGTTACGTGCAGGCGCACAACTATGGCTACACCTTC
v_call: TRBV20-1; j_call: TRBJ2-7; clone_size: many; d_call: TRBD2; cdr3_aa: CSARTSGDTYEQYF; cdr3_nt: TGCAGTGCTAGGACTAGCGGCGACACCTACGAGCAGTACTTC
v_call: TRBV2; j_call: TRBJ2-7; clone_size: many; d_call: NA; cdr3_aa: CASSESTGDLSSYEQYF; cdr3_nt: TGTGCCAGCAGTGAATCCACCGGGGACTTGAGCTCCTACGAGCAGTACTTC
v_call: TRBV27; j_call: TRBJ1-1; clone_size: NA; d_call: NA; cdr3_aa: CASSSTRGTEAFF; cdr3_nt: TGTGCCAGCAGTTCAACACGCGGCACTGAAGCTTTCTTT
v_call: TRBV19; j_call: TRBJ2-2; clone_size: many; d_call: TRBD2; cdr3_aa: CATTTGGAGELFF; cdr3_nt: TGTGCCACCACTACTGGGGGGGCCGGGGAGCTGTTTTTT
v_call: TRBV7-2; j_call: TRBJ2-5; clone_size: NA; d_call: TRBD2; cdr3_aa: CASSLVVGTRETQYF; cdr3_nt: TGTGCCAGCAGCTTAGTAGTTGGGACTAGAGAGACCCAGTACTTC
v_call: TRBV29-1; j_call: TRBJ2-7; clone_size: many; d_call: TRBD2; cdr3_aa: CSVVLTSGSSYEQYF; cdr3_nt: TGCAGCGTTGTACTGACTAGCGGGAGCTCCTACGAGCAGTACTTC
v_call: TRBV28; j_call: TRBJ2-2; clone_size: once; d_call: TRBD2; cdr3_aa: CASSLARTSNLNTGELFF; cdr3_nt: TGTGCCAGCAGTTTAGCAAGGACTAGCAATCTTAACACCGGGGAGCTGTTTTTT
v_call: TRBV7-2; j_call: TRBJ2-7; clone_size: many; d_call: TRBD1; cdr3_aa: CASSLTGGTSYEQYF; cdr3_nt: TGTGCCAGCAGCTTAACAGGGGGCACGTCCTACGAGCAGTACTTC
v_call: TRBV5-1; j_call: TRBJ1-6; clone_size: NA; d_call: NA; cdr3_aa: CASSVWGVGNSPLHF; cdr3_nt: TGCGCCAGCAGCGTCTGGGGGGTAGGTAATTCACCCCTCCACTTT
v_call: TRBV30; j_call: TRBJ2-2; clone_size: many; d_call: TRBD2; cdr3_aa: CAWRSSGSSTGELFF; cdr3_nt: TGTGCCTGGAGAAGTAGCGGGAGTTCCACCGGGGAGCTGTTTTTT
v_call: TRBV6-5; j_call: TRBJ1-1; clone_size: many; d_call: NA; cdr3_aa: CASSYSGFGMLAYAFF; cdr3_nt: TGTGCCAGCAGTTACTCGGGTTTCGGTATGCTGGCGTATGCTTTCTTT
v_call: TRBV7-6; j_call: TRBJ1-6; clone_size: once; d_call: NA; cdr3_aa: CASSADRSHNSPLHF; cdr3_nt: TGTGCCAGCAGCGCAGACAGGAGCCATAATTCACCCCTCCACTTT
v_call: TRBV11-3; j_call: TRBJ2-5; clone_size: NA; d_call: NA; cdr3_aa: CASSLGTAGTQYF; cdr3_nt: TGTGCCAGCAGCTTAGGAACAGCAGGGACCCAGTACTTC
v_call: TRBV11-2; j_call: TRBJ2-5; clone_size: NA; d_call: NA; cdr3_aa: CASSLASSETQYF; cdr3_nt: TGTGCCAGCAGCTTGGCTAGTTCGGAGACCCAGTACTTC
v_call: TRBV5-4; j_call: TRBJ2-5; clone_size: many; d_call: NA; cdr3_aa: CASSLGQFETQYF; cdr3_nt: TGTGCCAGCAGCTTGGGCCAGTTCGAGACCCAGTACTTC
v_call: TRBV30; j_call: TRBJ2-5; clone_size: many; d_call: NA; cdr3_aa: CAWRQVQETQYF; cdr3_nt: TGTGCCTGGAGACAGGTTCAAGAGACCCAGTACTTC
v_call: TRBV12-3/TRBV12-4; j_call: TRBJ2-5; clone_size: NA; d_call: NA; cdr3_aa: CASRQLSQETQYF; cdr3_nt: TGTGCCAGCCGACAGTTATCACAAGAGACCCAGTACTTC
v_call: TRBV6-1; j_call: TRBJ1-2; clone_size: few; d_call: NA; cdr3_aa: CASSQRGGLYGYTF; cdr3_nt: TGTGCCAGCAGCCAAAGAGGGGGGCTGTACGGCTACACCTTC
v_call: TRBV6-1; j_call: TRBJ2-7; clone_size: many; d_call: TRBD1; cdr3_aa: CASSKQGFSYEQYF; cdr3_nt: TGTGCCAGCAGTAAACAGGGGTTCTCCTACGAGCAGTACTTC
v_call: TRBV15; j_call: TRBJ2-1; clone_size: once; d_call: NA; cdr3_aa: CATRRVAVDNEQFF; cdr3_nt: TGTGCCACCAGAAGGGTAGCAGTAGACAATGAGCAGTTCTTC